The rows below give T cell receptor beta chains drawn from one sample of a study of T cells in localized non-small cell lung cancer. The data were produced by immunoSEQ multiplex PCR, yet TCRdb's version contains in-frame clones alone and is incomplete. The repertoire holds over 15,000 clones, with about nine tenths as singletons. The material was peripheral blood, obtained before any cancer treatment. Receptors were obtained from a woman aged 40-70 years with stage I lung adenocarcinoma. CDR3s include the opening cysteine and the closing phenylalanine or tryptophan. The order of the fields is D gene, clone size, J gene, V gene, CDR3 protein, CDR3 DNA. D genes are given only for firm matches. Expanded clones are given a class, and other clones once, few, many or no size at all.

d_gene: .
abundance: .
j_gene: TRBJ2-6
v_gene: TRBV25-1
CDR3aa: CASSEEGTGANVLTF
CDR3nt: TGTGCCAGCAGTGAGGAGGGGACTGGGGCCAACGTCCTGACTTTC

d_gene: .
abundance: .
j_gene: TRBJ2-2
v_gene: TRBV7-2
CDR3aa: CASSLMLQGNTGELFF
CDR3nt: TGTGCCAGCAGCTTAATGCTACAGGGGAACACCGGGGAGCTGTTTTTT

d_gene: .
abundance: .
j_gene: TRBJ1-1
v_gene: TRBV7-9
CDR3aa: CASSTRGGITEAFF
CDR3nt: TGTGCCAGCAGCACCCGAGGGGGGATAACTGAAGCTTTCTTT

d_gene: .
abundance: .
j_gene: TRBJ1-5
v_gene: TRBV7-9
CDR3aa: CASSSAGGGNQPQHF
CDR3nt: TGTGCCAGCAGCTCGGCCGGAGGGGGCAATCAGCCCCAGCATTTT

d_gene: .
abundance: .
j_gene: TRBJ2-3
v_gene: TRBV4-1
CDR3aa: CASSQDSNIDTQYF
CDR3nt: TGCGCCAGCAGCCAAGACAGCAATATAGATACGCAGTATTTT

d_gene: TRBD1
abundance: .
j_gene: TRBJ1-2
v_gene: TRBV7-3
CDR3aa: CASSLFGTGYGYTF
CDR3nt: TGTGCCAGCAGCTTATTCGGGACAGGCTATGGCTACACCTTC

d_gene: TRBD1
abundance: .
j_gene: TRBJ2-7
v_gene: TRBV4-1
CDR3aa: CASSQDGAQGVPYEQYF
CDR3nt: TGCGCCAGCAGCCAAGATGGGGCCCAGGGGGTACCCTACGAGCAGTACTTC

d_gene: .
abundance: .
j_gene: TRBJ2-5
v_gene: TRBV14
CDR3aa: CASSQVRGASQETQYF
CDR3nt: TGTGCCAGCAGCCAAGTGAGGGGGGCAAGCCAAGAGACCCAGTACTTC

d_gene: .
abundance: .
j_gene: TRBJ2-1
v_gene: TRBV27
CDR3aa: CASSLGSGATYNEQFF
CDR3nt: TGTGCCAGCAGTTTGGGTAGCGGAGCCACCTACAATGAGCAGTTCTTC

d_gene: TRBD2
abundance: .
j_gene: TRBJ2-7
v_gene: TRBV10-2
CDR3aa: CASSAPGLAGGTLRAGEQYF
CDR3nt: TGCGCCAGCAGTGCCCCGGGACTAGCGGGAGGGACCCTGAGAGCTGGGGAGCAGTACTTC

d_gene: .
abundance: .
j_gene: TRBJ2-1
v_gene: TRBV19
CDR3aa: CASKIRFDPYNEQFF
CDR3nt: TGTGCCAGTAAGATCAGATTTGACCCCTACAATGAGCAGTTCTTC

d_gene: .
abundance: .
j_gene: TRBJ2-7
v_gene: TRBV5-1
CDR3aa: CASSFPGHFYEQYF
CDR3nt: TGCGCCAGCAGCTTTCCAGGACACTTCTACGAGCAGTACTTC

d_gene: .
abundance: .
j_gene: TRBJ2-3
v_gene: TRBV7-3
CDR3aa: CASSSEGASGPQYF
CDR3nt: TGTGCCAGCAGCTCGGAGGGGGCCTCCGGTCCGCAGTATTTT

d_gene: .
abundance: .
j_gene: TRBJ1-1
v_gene: TRBV2
CDR3aa: CASSPRGMNTEAFF
CDR3nt: TGTGCCAGCAGCCCACGGGGGATGAACACTGAAGCTTTCTTT

d_gene: .
abundance: .
j_gene: TRBJ2-3
v_gene: TRBV5-1
CDR3aa: CASSLKGGRQDTQYF
CDR3nt: TGCGCCAGCAGCTTGAAGGGGGGTCGGCAAGATACGCAGTATTTT

d_gene: TRBD1
abundance: few
j_gene: TRBJ2-5
v_gene: TRBV19
CDR3aa: CASSTTGEETQYF
CDR3nt: TGTGCCAGTAGTACAACAGGGGAAGAGACCCAGTACTTC